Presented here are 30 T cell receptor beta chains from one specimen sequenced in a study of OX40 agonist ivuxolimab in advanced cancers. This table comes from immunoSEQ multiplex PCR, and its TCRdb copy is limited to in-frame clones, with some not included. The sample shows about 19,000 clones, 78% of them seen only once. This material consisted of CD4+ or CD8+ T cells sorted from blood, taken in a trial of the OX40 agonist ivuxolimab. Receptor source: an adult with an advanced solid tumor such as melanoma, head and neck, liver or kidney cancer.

CDR3 in DNA: TGTGCCAGCAGCTTAGAAGCAGCGGGGAGGACCGGGGAGCTGTTTTTT. Its protein product is CASSLEAAGRTGELFF. The chain is built from TRBV7-6 and TRBJ2-2; 7 nucleotides line up with TRBD2. There are 16 residues in the CDR3. Trimming removed 1 base from V and 5 bases from J; junction bases left unmatched: 7. Germline V CDR1 and CDR2: SGHVS, FNYEAQ. Full variable domain (remainder filled in from reference TRBV7-6 and TRBJ2-2): GAGVSQSPRYKVTKRGQDVALRCDPISGHVSLYWYRQALGQGPEFLTYFNYEAQQDKSGLPNDRFSAERPEGSISTLTIQRTEQRDSAMYRCASSLEAAGRTGELFFGEGSRLTVL.

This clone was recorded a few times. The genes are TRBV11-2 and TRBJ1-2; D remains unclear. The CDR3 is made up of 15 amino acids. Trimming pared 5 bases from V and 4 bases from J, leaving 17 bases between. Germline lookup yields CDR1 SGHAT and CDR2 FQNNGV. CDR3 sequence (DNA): TGTGCCAGCAGCGAGGGTTCGCTACATGCCTATGGCTACACCTTC. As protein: CASSEGSLHAYGYTF. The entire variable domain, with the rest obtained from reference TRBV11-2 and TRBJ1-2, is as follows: EAGVAQSPRYKIIEKRQSVAFWCNPISGHATLYWYQQILGQGPKLLIQFQNNGVVDDSQLPKDRFSAERLKGVDSTLKIQPAKLEDSAVYLCASSEGSLHAYGYTFGSGTRLTVV.

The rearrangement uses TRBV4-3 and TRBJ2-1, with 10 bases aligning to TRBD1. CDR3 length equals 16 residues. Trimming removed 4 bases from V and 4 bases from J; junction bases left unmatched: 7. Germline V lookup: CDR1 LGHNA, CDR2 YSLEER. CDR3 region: CASSPTWDRGYNEQFF. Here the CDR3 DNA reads TGCGCCAGCAGCCCGACCTGGGACAGGGGATACAATGAGCAGTTCTTC.

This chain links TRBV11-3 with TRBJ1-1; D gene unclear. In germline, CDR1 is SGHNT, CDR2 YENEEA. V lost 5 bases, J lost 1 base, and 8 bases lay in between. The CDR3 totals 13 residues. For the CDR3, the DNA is TGTGCCAGCAGCCTCCAATGGAACACTGAAGCTTTCTTT. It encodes CASSLQWNTEAFF.

DNA of the CDR3: TGCGCCAGCAGCTTGGAACACCAGGGATGGACTGAAGCTTTCTTT. Its protein product is CASSLEHQGWTEAFF. J is TRBJ1-1 and V is TRBV5-1, with D possibly TRBD1 on 5 matching bases. The length of the CDR3 is 15 residues. CDR1 and CDR2 (germline): SGHRS, YFSETQ. V shed 0 bases and J shed 5 bases, with 14 bases lying between them.

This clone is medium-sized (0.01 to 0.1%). For the CDR3, the DNA is TGTGCCAGCAGCTTAGGATTGGGGACTAGCGGGGTTAACACAGATACGCAGTATTTT. Protein product: CASSLGLGTSGVNTDTQYF. The J gene is TRBJ2-3, the V gene TRBV7-2; TRBD2 agrees at 13 bases. From germline, CDR1 is SGHTA and CDR2 FQGNSA. This CDR3 comprises 19 residues. V lost 1 base, J lost 2 bases, and 9 bases stayed unmatched. Full variable domain (remainder filled in from reference TRBV7-2 and TRBJ2-3): GAGVSQSPSNKVTEKGKDVELRCDPISGHTALYWYRQSLGQGLEFLIYFQGNSAPDKSGLPSDRFSAERTGGSVSTLTIQRTQQEDSAVYLCASSLGLGTSGVNTDTQYFGPGTRLTVL.

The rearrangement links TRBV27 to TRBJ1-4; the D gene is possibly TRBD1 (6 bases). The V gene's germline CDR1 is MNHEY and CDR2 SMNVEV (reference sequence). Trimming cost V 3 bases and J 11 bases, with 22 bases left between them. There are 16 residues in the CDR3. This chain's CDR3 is CASSFGGGVMYGKLFF. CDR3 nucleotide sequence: TGTGCCAGCAGTTTCGGGGGGGGCGTTATGTACGGCAAACTGTTTTTT.

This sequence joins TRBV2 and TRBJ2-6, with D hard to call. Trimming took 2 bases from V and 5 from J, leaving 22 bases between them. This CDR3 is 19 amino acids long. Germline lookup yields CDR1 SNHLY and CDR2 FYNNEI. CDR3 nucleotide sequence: TGTGCCAGCAGTGAACGCCCCCGACCAATAGCTGTGAGGGCCAACGTCCTGACTTTC. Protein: CASSERPRPIAVRANVLTF.

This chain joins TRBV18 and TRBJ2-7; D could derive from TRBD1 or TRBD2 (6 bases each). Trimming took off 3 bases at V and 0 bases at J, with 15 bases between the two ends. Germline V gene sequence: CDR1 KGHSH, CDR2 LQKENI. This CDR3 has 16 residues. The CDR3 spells CASSPGGRESSYEQYF. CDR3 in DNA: TGTGCCAGCTCACCGGGGGGCCGGGAAAGCTCCTACGAGCAGTACTTC.

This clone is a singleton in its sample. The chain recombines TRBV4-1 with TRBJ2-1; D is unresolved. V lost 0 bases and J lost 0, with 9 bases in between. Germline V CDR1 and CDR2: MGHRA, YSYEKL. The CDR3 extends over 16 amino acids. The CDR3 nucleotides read TGCGCCAGCAGCCAAGACGTGGGAACCTCCTACAATGAGCAGTTCTTC. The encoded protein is CASSQDVGTSYNEQFF.

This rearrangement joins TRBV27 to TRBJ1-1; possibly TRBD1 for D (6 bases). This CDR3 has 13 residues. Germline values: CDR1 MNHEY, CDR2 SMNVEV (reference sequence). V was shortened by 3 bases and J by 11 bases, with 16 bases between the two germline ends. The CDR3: CASSFTGQGPAFF. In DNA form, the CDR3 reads TGTGCCAGCAGTTTCACAGGGCAAGGTCCGGCTTTCTTT.

CDR3 nucleotides: TGTGCCAGCAGTTCACCCCGGGACAGGGGGCCGGCGTGGTTGAACACTGAAGCTTTCTTT. Translated, it gives CASSSPRDRGPAWLNTEAFF. The V call is TRBV27, the J call TRBJ1-1, with TRBD1 matching over 12 bases. V lost 4 bases, J lost 0 bases, and 15 bases stayed unmatched. The germline CDR1 and CDR2 sequences are MNHEY and SMNVEV (reference sequence). CDR3 length equals 20 residues.

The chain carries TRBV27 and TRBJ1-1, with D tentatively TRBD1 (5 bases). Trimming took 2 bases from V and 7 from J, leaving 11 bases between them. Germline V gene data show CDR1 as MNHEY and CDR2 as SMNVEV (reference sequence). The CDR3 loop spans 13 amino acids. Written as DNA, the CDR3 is TGTGCCAGCAGTTTAAGAAGGGGAAATGAAGCTTTCTTT. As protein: CASSLRRGNEAFF.

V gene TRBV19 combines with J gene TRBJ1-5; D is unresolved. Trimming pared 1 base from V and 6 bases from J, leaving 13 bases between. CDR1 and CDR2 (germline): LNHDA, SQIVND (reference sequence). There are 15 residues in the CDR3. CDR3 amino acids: CASSIGTTPGQPQHF. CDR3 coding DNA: TGTGCCAGTAGTATAGGGACTACTCCAGGTCAGCCCCAGCATTTT.

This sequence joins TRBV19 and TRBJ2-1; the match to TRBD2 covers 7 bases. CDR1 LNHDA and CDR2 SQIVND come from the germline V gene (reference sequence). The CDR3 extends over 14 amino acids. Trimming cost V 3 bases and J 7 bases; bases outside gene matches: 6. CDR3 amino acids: CASSIVSGGNEQFF. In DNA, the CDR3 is TGTGCCAGTAGTATCGTATCGGGGGGTAATGAGCAGTTCTTC.

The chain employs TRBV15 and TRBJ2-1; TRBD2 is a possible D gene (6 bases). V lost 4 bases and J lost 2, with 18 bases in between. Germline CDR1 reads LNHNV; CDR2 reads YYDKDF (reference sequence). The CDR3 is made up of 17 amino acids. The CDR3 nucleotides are TGTGCCACCAGCATCCCAGAACCGGGAGTGGCCTACAATGAGCAGTTCTTC. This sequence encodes CATSIPEPGVAYNEQFF.

CDR3 DNA sequence: TGTGCCAGCTCTCTCCGCCGGGACAGCGAAGAAGCTTTCTTT. It specifies CASSLRRDSEEAFF. This chain uses TRBV18 with TRBJ1-1, with 7 bases matching TRBD1. V lost 6 bases and J lost 8; bases outside the gene matches: 12. Germline values: CDR1 KGHSH, CDR2 LQKENI. CDR3 length equals 14 residues.

The CDR3 sequence is CASSLTGDGFYGYTF. CDR3 sequence (DNA): TGCGCCAGCAGCCTGACAGGGGATGGTTTCTATGGCTACACCTTC. This chain links TRBV5-1 with TRBJ1-2, with 8 bases matching TRBD1. After removal of 4 bases from V and 4 bases from J, the junction contained 9 bases not matched to a gene. Per germline, CDR1 SGHRS and CDR2 YFSETQ. This CDR3 has 15 residues.

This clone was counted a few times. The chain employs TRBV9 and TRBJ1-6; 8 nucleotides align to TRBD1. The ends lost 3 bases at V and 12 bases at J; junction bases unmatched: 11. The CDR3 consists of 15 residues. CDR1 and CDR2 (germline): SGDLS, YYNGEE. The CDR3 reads CASSGGDRIKEPLHF. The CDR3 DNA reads TGTGCCAGCAGCGGGGGGGACAGGATAAAGGAACCCCTCCACTTT. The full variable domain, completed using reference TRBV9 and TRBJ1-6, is DSGVTQTPKHLITATGQRVTLRCSPRSGDLSVYWYQQSLDQGLQFLIQYYNGEERAKGNILERFSAQQFPDLHSELNLSSLELGDSALYFCASSGGDRIKEPLHFGNGTRLTVT.

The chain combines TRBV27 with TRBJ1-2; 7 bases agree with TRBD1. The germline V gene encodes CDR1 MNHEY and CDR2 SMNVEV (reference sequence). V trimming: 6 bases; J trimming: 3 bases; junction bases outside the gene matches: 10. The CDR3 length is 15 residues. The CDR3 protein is CASSPQTGNHYGYTF. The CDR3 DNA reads TGTGCCAGCAGCCCACAGACAGGGAATCACTATGGCTACACCTTC.

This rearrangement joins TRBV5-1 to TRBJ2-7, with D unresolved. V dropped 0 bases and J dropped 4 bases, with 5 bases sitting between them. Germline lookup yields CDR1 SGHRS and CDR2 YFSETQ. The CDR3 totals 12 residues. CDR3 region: CASSLVSYEQYF. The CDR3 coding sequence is TGCGCCAGCAGCTTGGTCTCTTACGAGCAGTACTTC.

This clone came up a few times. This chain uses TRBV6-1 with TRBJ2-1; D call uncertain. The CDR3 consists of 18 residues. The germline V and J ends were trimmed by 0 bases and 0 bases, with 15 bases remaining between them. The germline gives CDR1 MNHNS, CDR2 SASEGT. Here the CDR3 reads CASSEALPIESSYNEQFF. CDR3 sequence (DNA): TGTGCCAGCAGTGAAGCCCTTCCCATTGAGAGCTCCTACAATGAGCAGTTCTTC.

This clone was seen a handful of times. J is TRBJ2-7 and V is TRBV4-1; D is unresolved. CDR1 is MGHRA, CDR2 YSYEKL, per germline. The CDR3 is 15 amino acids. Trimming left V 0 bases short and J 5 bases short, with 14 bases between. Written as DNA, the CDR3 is TGCGCCAGCAGCCAAGACTCAGCATCCCTCAACGAGCAGTACTTC. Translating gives CASSQDSASLNEQYF.

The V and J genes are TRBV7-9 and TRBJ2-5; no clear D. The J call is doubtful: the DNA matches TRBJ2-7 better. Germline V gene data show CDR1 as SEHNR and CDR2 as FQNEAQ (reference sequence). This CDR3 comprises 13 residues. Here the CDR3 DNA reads TGTGCCAGCAGCTTAGTTGCCTCCTACGAGCAGTACTTC. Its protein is CASSLVASYEQYF.

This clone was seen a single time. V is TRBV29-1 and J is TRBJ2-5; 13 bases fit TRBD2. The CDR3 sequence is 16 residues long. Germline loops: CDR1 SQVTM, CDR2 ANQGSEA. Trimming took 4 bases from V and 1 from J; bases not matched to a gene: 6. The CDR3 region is CSVGPGLAGVQETQYF. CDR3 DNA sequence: TGCAGCGTTGGACCCGGACTAGCGGGGGTCCAAGAGACCCAGTACTTC. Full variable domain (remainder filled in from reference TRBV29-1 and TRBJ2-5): SAVISQKPSRDICQRGTSLTIQCQVDSQVTMMFWYRQQPGQSLTLIATANQGSEATYESGFVIDKFPISRPNLTFSTLTVSNMSPEDSSIYLCSVGPGLAGVQETQYFGPGTRLLVL.

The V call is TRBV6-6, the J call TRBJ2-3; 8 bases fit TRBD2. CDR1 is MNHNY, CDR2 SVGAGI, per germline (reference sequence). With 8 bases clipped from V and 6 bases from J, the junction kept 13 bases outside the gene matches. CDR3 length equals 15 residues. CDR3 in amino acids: CASAHPGTRGDTQYF. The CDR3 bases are TGTGCCAGCGCTCACCCCGGGACTAGGGGGGATACGCAGTATTTT.

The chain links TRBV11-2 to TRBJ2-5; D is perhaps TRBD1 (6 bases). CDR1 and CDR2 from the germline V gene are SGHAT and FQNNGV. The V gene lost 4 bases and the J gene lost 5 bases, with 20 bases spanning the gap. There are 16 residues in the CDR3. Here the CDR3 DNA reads TGTGCCAGCAGCTCACCCTTAGACAGGAATGGGGAGACCCAGTACTTC. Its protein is CASSSPLDRNGETQYF. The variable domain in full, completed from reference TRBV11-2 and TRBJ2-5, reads EAGVAQSPRYKIIEKRQSVAFWCNPISGHATLYWYQQILGQGPKLLIQFQNNGVVDDSQLPKDRFSAERLKGVDSTLKIQPAKLEDSAVYLCASSSPLDRNGETQYFGPGTRLLVL.

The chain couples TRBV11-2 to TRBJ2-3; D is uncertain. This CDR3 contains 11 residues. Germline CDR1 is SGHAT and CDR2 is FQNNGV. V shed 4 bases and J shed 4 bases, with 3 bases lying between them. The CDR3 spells CASSSPDTQYF. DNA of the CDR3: TGTGCCAGCAGCTCCCCAGATACGCAGTATTTT.

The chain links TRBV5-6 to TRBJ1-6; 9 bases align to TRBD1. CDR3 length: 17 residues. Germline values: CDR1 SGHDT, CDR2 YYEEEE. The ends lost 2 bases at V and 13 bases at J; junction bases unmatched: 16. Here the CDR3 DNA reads TGTGCCAGCAGCTTAACAGGGGGCGATGGTCGGTTTACTCCCCTCCACTTT. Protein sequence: CASSLTGGDGRFTPLHF. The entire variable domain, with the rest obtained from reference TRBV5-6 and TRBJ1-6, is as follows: DAGVTQSPTHLIKTRGQQVTLRCSPKSGHDTVSWYQQALGQGPQFIFQYYEEEERQRGNFPDRFSGHQFPNYSSELNVNALLLGDSALYLCASSLTGGDGRFTPLHFGNGTRLTVT.

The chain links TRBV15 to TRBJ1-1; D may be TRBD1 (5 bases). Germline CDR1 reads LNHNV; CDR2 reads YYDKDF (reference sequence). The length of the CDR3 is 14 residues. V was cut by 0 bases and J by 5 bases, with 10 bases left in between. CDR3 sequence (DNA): TGTGCCACCAGCAGAGAGGACATGTGGACTGAAGCTTTCTTT. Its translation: CATSREDMWTEAFF. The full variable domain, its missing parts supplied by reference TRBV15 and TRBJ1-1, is DAMVIQNPRYQVTQFGKPVTLSCSQTLNHNVMYWYQQKSSQAPKLLFHYYDKDFNNEADTPDNFQSRRPNTSFCFLDIRSPGLGDTAMYLCATSREDMWTEAFFGQGTRLTVV.